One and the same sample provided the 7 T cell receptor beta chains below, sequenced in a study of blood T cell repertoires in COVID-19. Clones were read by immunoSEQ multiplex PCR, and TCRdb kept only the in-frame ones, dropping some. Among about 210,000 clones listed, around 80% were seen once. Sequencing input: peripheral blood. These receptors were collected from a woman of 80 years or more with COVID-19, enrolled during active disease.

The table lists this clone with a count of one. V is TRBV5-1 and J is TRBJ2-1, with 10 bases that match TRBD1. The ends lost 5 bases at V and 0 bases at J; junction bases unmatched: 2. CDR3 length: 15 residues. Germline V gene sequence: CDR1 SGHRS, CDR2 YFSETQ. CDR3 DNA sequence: TGCGCCAGCAGGACAGGGGGCGACTCCTACAATGAGCAGTTCTTC. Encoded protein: CASRTGGDSYNEQFF.

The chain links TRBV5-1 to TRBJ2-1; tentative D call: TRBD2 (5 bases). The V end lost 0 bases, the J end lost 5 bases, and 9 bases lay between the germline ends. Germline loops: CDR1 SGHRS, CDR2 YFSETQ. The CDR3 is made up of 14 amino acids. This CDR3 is CASSLDLANNEQFF. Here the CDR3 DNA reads TGCGCCAGCAGCTTGGATCTAGCCAACAATGAGCAGTTCTTC.

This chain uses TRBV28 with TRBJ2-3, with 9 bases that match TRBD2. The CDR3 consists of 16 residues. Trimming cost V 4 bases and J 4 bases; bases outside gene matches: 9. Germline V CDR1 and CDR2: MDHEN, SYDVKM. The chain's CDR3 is CASSWREGLGPDTQYF. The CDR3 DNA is TGTGCCAGCAGTTGGCGGGAGGGCCTTGGCCCAGATACGCAGTATTTT.

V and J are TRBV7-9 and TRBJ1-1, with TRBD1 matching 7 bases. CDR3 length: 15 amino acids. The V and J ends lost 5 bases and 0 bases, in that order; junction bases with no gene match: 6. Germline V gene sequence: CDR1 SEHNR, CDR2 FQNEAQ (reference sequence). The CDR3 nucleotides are TGTGCCAGCAGCCCTCAGGGGGGCGTGAACACTGAAGCTTTCTTT. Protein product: CASSPQGGVNTEAFF.

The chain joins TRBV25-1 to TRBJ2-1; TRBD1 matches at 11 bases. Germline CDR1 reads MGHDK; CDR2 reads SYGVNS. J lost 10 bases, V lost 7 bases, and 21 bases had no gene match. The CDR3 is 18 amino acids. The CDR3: CASNSYGASAGTGGEQFF. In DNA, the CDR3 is TGTGCCAGCAACTCCTACGGGGCTTCAGCCGGGACAGGGGGAGAGCAGTTCTTC. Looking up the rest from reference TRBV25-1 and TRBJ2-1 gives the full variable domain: EADIYQTPRYLVIGTGKKITLECSQTMGHDKMYWYQQDPGMELHLIHYSYGVNSTEKGDLSSESTVSRIRTEHFPLTLESARPSHTSQYLCASNSYGASAGTGGEQFFGPGTRLTVL.

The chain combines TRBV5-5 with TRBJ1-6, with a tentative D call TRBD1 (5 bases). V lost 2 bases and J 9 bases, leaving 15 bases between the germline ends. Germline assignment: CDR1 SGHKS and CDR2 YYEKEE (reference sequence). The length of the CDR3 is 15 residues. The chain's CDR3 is CASSFVGQDISPLHF. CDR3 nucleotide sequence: TGTGCCAGCAGCTTCGTAGGGCAGGACATTTCACCCCTCCACTTT.

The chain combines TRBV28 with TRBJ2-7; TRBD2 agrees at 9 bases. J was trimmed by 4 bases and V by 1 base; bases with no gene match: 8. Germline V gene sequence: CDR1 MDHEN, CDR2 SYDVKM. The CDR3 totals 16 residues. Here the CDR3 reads CASSLLASGNPYEQYF. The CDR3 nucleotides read TGTGCCAGCAGTTTATTAGCTAGCGGGAACCCGTACGAGCAGTACTTC.